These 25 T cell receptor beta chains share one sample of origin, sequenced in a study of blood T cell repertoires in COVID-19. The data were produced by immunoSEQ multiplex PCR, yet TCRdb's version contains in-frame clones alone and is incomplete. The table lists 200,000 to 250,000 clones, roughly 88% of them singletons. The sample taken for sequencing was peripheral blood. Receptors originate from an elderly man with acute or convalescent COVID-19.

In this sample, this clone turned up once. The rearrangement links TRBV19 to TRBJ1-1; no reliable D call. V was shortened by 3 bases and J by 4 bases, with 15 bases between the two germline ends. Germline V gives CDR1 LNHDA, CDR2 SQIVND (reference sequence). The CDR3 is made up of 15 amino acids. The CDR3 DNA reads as TGTGCCAGTAGTATTAGTTACGGGGTGGCCACTGAAGCTTTCTTT. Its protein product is CASSISYGVATEAFF.

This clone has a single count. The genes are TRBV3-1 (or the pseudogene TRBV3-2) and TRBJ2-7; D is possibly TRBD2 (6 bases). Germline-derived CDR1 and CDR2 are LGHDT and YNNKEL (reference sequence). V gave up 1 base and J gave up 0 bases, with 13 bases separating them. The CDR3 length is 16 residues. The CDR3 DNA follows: TGTGCCAGCAGCCAAGGGACCGGGAGTCGCTCCTACGAGCAGTACTTC. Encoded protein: CASSQGTGSRSYEQYF.

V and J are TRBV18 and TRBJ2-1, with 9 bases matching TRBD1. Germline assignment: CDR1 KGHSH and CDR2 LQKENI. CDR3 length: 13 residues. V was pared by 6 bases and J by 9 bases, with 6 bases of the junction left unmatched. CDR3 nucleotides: TGTGCCAGCTCCGCCGGGACAGGGAGTGAGCAGTTCTTC. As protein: CASSAGTGSEQFF. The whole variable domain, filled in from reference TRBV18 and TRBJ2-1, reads NAGVMQNPRHLVRRRGQEARLRCSPMKGHSHVYWYRQLPEEGLKFMVYLQKENIIDESGMPKERFSAEFPKEGPSILRIQQVVRGDSAAYFCASSAGTGSEQFFGPGTRLTVL.

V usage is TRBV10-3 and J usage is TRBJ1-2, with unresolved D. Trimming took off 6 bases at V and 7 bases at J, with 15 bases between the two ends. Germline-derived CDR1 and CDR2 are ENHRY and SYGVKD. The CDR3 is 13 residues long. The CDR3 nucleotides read TGTGCCATCAGCATAAGCGGGCCGGCTGGCTACACCTTC. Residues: CAISISGPAGYTF.

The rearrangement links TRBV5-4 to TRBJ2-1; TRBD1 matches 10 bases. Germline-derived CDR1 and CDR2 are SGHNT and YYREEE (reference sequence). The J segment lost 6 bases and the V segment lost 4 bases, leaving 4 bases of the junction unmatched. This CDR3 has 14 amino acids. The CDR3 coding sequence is TGTGCCAGCAGCACCGGGACAGGGGTCAATGAGCAGTTCTTC. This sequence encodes CASSTGTGVNEQFF.

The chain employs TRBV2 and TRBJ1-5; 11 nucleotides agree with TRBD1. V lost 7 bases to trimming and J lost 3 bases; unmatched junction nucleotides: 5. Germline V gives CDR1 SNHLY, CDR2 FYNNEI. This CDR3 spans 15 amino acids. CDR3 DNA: TGTGCCAGCACGGGACAGGGGGGATTCAATCAGCCCCAGCATTTT. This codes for CASTGQGGFNQPQHF.

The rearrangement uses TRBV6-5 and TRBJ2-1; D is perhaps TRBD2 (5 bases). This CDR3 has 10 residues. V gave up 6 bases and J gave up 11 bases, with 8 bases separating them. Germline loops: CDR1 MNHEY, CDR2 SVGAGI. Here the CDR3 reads CASSDYKQFF. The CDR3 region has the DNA TGTGCCAGCAGCGACTATAAGCAGTTCTTC.

CDR3 DNA sequence: TGTGCCAGCAGCTTAACAGGGGATCAAACTGAAGCTTTCTTT. This sequence encodes CASSLTGDQTEAFF. The chain links TRBV7-2 to TRBJ1-1; 7 bases line up with TRBD1. Per germline, CDR1 SGHTA and CDR2 FQGNSA. The V gene end was trimmed by 2 bases and the J gene end by 5 bases; junction bases not matched to a gene: 5. The CDR3 has 14 residues.

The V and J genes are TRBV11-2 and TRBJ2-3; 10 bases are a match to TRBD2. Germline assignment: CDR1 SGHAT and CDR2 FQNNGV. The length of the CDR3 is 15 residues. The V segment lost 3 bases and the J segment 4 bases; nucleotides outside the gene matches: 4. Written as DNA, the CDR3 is TGTGCCAGCAGCTTCCTAGCGGGAGTGGCAGATACGCAGTATTTT. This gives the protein CASSFLAGVADTQYF.

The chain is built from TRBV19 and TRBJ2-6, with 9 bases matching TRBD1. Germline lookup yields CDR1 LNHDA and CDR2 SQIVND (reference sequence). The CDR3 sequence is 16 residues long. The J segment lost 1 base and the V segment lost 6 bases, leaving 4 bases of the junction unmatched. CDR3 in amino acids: CASRRGTGSGANVLTF. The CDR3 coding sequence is TGTGCCAGTAGAAGGGGGACAGGGTCTGGGGCCAACGTCCTGACTTTC.

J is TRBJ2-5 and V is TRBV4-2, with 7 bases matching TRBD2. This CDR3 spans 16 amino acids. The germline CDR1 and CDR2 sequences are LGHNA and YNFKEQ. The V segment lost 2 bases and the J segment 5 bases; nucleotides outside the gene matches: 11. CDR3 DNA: TGTGCCAGCAGCCAACCCAGCGGGGAGGGAAGGGAGACCCAGTACTTC. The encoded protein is CASSQPSGEGRETQYF.

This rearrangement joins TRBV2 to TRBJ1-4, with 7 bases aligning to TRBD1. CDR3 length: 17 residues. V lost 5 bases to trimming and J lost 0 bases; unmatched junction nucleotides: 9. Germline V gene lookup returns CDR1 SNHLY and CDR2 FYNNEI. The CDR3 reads CASSRPRTGATNEKLFF. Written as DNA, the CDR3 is TGTGCCAGCAGTCGACCCAGGACAGGCGCAACTAATGAAAAACTGTTTTTT.

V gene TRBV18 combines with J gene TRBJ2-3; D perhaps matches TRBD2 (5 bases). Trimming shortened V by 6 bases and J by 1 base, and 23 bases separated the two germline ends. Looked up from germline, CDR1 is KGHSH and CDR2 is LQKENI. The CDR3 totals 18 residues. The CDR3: CASSQTFRTGIGTDTQYF. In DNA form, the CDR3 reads TGTGCCAGCTCCCAGACATTTAGAACGGGAATCGGCACAGATACGCAGTATTTT.

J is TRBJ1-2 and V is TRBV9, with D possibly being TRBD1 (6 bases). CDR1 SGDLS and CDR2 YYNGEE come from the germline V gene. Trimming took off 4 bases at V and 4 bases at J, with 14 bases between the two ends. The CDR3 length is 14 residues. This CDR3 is CASSPMTGPYGYTF. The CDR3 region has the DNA TGTGCCAGCAGCCCAATGACAGGCCCCTATGGCTACACCTTC.

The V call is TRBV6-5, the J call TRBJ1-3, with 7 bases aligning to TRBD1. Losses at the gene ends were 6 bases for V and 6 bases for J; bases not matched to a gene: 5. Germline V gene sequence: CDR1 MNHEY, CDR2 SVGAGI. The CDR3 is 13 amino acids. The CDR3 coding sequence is TGTGCCAGCAGCGGAGACAGGGCAAACACCATATATTTT. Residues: CASSGDRANTIYF.

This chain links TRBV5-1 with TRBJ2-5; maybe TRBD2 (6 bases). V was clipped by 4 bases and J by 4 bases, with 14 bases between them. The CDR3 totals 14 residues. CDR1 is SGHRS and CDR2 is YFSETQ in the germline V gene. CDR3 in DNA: TGCGCCAGCAGCGAACCGGGACTCCCAGAGACCCAGTACTTC. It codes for CASSEPGLPETQYF.

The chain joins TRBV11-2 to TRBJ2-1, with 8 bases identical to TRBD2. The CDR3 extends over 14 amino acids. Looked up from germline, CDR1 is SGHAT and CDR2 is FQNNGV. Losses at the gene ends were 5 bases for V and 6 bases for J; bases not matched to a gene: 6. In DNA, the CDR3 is TGTGCCAGCAGCGCCAGCGGGGGAGCCAATGAGCAGTTCTTC. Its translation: CASSASGGANEQFF. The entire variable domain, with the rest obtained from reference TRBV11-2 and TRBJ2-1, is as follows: EAGVAQSPRYKIIEKRQSVAFWCNPISGHATLYWYQQILGQGPKLLIQFQNNGVVDDSQLPKDRFSAERLKGVDSTLKIQPAKLEDSAVYLCASSASGGANEQFFGPGTRLTVL.

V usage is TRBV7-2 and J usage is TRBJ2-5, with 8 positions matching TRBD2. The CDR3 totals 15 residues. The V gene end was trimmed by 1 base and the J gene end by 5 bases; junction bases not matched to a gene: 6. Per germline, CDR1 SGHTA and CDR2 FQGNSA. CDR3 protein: CASSLESGGEETQYF. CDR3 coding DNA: TGTGCCAGCAGCTTAGAGTCGGGAGGGGAGGAGACCCAGTACTTC.

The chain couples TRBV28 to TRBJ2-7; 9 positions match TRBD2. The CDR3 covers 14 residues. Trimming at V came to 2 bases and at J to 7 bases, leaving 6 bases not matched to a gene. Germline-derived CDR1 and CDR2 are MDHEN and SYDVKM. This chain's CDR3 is CASSLGGRAREQYF. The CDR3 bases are TGTGCCAGCAGTTTAGGCGGGAGGGCCCGGGAGCAGTACTTC. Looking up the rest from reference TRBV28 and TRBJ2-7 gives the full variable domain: DVKVTQSSRYLVKRTGEKVFLECVQDMDHENMFWYRQDPGLGLRLIYFSYDVKMKEKGDIPEGYSVSREKKERFSLILESASTNQTSMYLCASSLGGRAREQYFGPGTRLTVT.

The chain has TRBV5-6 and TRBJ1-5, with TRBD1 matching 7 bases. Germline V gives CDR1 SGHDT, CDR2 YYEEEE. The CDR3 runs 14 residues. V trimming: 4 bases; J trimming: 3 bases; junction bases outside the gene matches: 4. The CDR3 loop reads CASSRGQHNQPQHF. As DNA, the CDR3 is TGTGCCAGCAGCCGGGGACAGCACAATCAGCCCCAGCATTTT.

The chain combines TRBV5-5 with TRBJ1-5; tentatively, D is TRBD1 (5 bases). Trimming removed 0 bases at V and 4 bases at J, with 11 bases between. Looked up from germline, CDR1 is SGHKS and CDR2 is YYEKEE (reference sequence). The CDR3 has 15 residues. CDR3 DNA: TGTGCCAGCAGCTTGGCGGCAGGGTCGAATCAGCCCCAGCATTTT. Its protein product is CASSLAAGSNQPQHF.

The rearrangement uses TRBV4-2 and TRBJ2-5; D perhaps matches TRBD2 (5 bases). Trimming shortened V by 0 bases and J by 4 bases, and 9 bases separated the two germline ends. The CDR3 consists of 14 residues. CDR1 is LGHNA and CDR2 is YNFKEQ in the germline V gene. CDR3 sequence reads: CASSQESGRETQYF. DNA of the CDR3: TGTGCCAGCAGCCAAGAAAGTGGGAGAGAGACCCAGTACTTC.

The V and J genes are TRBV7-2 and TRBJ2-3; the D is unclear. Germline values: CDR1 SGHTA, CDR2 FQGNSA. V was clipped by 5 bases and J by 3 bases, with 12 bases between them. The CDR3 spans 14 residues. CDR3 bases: TGTGCCAGCAGCCTCTCTCTAGGAACAGATACGCAGTATTTT. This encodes CASSLSLGTDTQYF.

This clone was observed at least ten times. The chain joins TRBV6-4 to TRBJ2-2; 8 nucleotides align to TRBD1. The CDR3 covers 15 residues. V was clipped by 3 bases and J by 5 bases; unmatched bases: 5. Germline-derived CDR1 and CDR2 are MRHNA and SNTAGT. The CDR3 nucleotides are TGTGCCAGCAGTGAGACAGGGGACGGGACCGGGGAGCTGTTTTTT. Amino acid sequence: CASSETGDGTGELFF.

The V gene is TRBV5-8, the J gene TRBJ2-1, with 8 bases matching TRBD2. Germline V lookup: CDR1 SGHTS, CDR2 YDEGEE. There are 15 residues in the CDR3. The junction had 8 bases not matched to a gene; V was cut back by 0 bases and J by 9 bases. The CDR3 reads CASSLGTSSTFEQFF. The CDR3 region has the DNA TGTGCCAGCAGCTTGGGGACTAGCTCCACATTTGAGCAGTTCTTC.